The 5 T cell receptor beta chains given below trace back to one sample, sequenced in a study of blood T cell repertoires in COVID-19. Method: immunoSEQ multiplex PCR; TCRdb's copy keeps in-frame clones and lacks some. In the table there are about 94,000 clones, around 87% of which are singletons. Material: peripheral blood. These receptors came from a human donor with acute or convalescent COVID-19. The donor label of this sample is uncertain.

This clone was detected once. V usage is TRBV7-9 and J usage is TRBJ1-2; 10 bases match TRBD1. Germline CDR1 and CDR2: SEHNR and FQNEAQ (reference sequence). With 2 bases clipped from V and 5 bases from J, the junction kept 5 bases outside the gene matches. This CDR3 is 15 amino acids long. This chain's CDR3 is CASSLPGQGRYGYTF. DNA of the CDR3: TGTGCCAGCAGCTTACCGGGACAGGGGAGGTATGGCTACACCTTC.

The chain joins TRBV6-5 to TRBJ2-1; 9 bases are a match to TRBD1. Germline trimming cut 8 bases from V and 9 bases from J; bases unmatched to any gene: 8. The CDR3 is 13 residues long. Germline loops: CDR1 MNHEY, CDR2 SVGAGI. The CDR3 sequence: CASRDRAYSEQFF. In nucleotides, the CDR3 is TGTGCCAGCCGGGACAGGGCGTATAGTGAGCAGTTCTTC.

The CDR3 coding sequence is TGTGCCAGCAGCCAAGGACAGGGGCGGAACACCATATATTTT. This encodes CASSQGQGRNTIYF. V usage is TRBV3-1 (or the pseudogene TRBV3-2) and J usage is TRBJ1-3, with 8 bases that match TRBD1. This CDR3 comprises 14 residues. The ends lost 1 base at V and 7 bases at J; junction bases unmatched: 3. Germline CDR1 LGHDT, CDR2 YNNKEL (reference sequence).

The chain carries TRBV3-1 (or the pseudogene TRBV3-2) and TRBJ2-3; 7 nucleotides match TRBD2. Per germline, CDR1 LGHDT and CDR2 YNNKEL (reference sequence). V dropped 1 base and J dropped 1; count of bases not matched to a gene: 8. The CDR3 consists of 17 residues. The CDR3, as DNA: TGTGCCAGCAGCCAAGGACGGGGGGTGGTGGGCACAGATACGCAGTATTTT. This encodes CASSQGRGVVGTDTQYF.

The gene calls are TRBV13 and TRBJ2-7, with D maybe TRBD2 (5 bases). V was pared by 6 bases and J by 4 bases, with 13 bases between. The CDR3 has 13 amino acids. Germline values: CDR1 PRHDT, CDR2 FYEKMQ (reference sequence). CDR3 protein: CASSPGGLYEQYF. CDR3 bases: TGTGCCAGCAGTCCGGGCGGGTTATACGAGCAGTACTTC.